This T cell receptor (beta chain) was retrieved from a study of identical twins (TCRdb year 2016). As for the study more broadly: To test whether fetal clonotypes persist, the study used deep sequencing on TCR alpha and beta repertoires from monozygotic twins, unrelated adults of various ages, and cord blood. To rule out contamination, the twin experiments were replicated at different times with different library preparation protocols.

Results and caveats for the whole study, not just this receptor: Compared with coincidental sharing between unrelated individuals, out-of-frame TCR alpha sequences shared between twins had an excess of sequences with low generation probability. Conclusions relied on cross-sectional statistical analysis, since the same donors could not be followed over many years. In monozygotic twins, recombination models systematically underestimated out-of-frame TCR alpha sharing, but the models matched the sharing seen between unrelated individuals. Excess twin sharing in beta out-of-frame sequences was weaker because fewer shared sequences lowered the signal-to-noise ratio. Fewer insertions were carried by abundant cord blood beta clonotypes, a similar but weaker trend appeared in young adult naive repertoires, and no such trend appeared in memory repertoires. Invariant T cells such as MAIT and iNKT could partly confound zero-insertion analyses, though diverse VJ usage argued against this for most clonotypes.

Every donor was a healthy Caucasian. Three pairs of female monozygotic twins, all aged roughly 18 to 29 years, made up the twin cohort. CD4+ and CD8+ T cell populations were isolated with positive isolation kits from Invitrogen. Measured from the cysteine to the phenylalanine, the CDR3 is 14 residues long. Only CDR3 DNA is held: 42 bases, read in frame from base 1. V and J are truncated by 1 base and 2 bases respectively, leaving an intervening sequence of 8 bases. CDR1 and CDR2, per the germline V gene, are MNHNS and SASEGT. Concerning this clonotype: The target of this receptor is not known. Within one base of it there is no much larger clone, and no base qualities were kept.

To prepare the library, 5' RACE was applied. Sequencing was carried out with an Illumina HiSeq 2000. A universal primer binding site was added through template switching, and the final cDNA carried a unique molecular identifier so that TCR cDNA molecules could be counted accurately. Specific primers in the conserved constant-segment region were used to synthesize first-strand cDNA for the TCR alpha and beta chains. To control for contamination, each cDNA library was double barcoded with a SMART-Mk sample barcode plus Illumina barcodes. TruSeq adapter sequences along with Illumina sample barcodes were introduced in two successive PCR steps. The TCR alpha and beta cDNA libraries were sequenced on the Illumina HiSeq platform using custom primers. In the source study's methods: Unique molecular identifiers were extracted from raw reads with MiGEC, and CDR3 positions were determined with MiXCR. Recombination models were inferred per individual with the repgenHMM and IGoR tools using an EM algorithm. Shared clonotypes were analyzed with the tcR package in R, and sharing was normalized by the product of cloneset sizes. To study raw recombination without the effects of thymic and clonal selection, out-of-frame nonproductive sequences were analyzed. Using fastp at Q25 and MiXCR, TCRdb reprocessed the public reads and kept productive beta chains. Every CDR3 protein is listed once, alongside the most common genes and DNA of its rows. The V and J calls were not made by the authors but by TCRdb's processing. The sample table lists around 250,000 distinct CDR3 sequences, roughly 8.7% of them with a count of one. The biggest ten clones account for around 3% of the sample.

The sample was also reused in another study, on yellow fever vaccine responses in identical twins. In that second paper, the authors write: The authors reported that the T cell response to vaccination in identical twins appeared partly convergent and partly personalized. The study precisely tracked vaccine-responding T cell clones in identical twins.

What was sequenced was CD8+ T cells sorted from blood. The V gene is TRBV6-1 and the J gene is TRBJ1-1; there is no confident call for the D gene. The clonotype originates from a woman between 18 and 30 years old in good health. The nucleotide sequence reads as follows: TGTGCCAGCAGTGAAGGGGCGACTAACACTGAAGCTTTCTTT. This is translated as CASSEGATNTEAFF.